Shown below are 14 T cell receptor beta chains from a single sample sequenced in a study of CD8 T cells in ankylosing spondylitis. TCRdb processed the 5' RACE reads anew with MiXCR; each CDR3 protein has one entry. The data hold 300,000 to 400,000 distinct CDR3 sequences, with 14% to 15% observed a single time. What was sequenced was blood, either unsorted or a sorted T cell fraction (not recorded which). These receptors were taken from a male donor with ankylosing spondylitis or in good health (not recorded which).

The rearrangement links TRBV7-2 to TRBJ2-7, with a possible D match to TRBD2 (5 bases). The CDR3 has 12 amino acids. V was shortened by 5 bases and J by 2 bases, with 7 bases between the two germline ends. Germline CDR1 and CDR2: SGHTA and FQGNSA. The CDR3 DNA is TGTGCCAGCAGCCCGACTACCTACGAGCAGTACTTC. Its protein product is CASSPTTYEQYF.

This chain uses TRBV7-9 with TRBJ2-3; D not certain. The CDR3 length is 15 residues. The V gene's germline CDR1 is SEHNR and CDR2 FQNEAQ (reference sequence). Deletions cut 8 bases from V and 0 bases from J, with 15 bases between. CDR3 protein: CASGRFERSTDTQYF. In DNA form, the CDR3 reads TGTGCCAGCGGTCGTTTTGAGCGCAGCACAGATACGCAGTATTTT.

This clonotype was counted a few times. This chain joins TRBV19 and TRBJ1-1; no firm D call. The germline CDR1 and CDR2 sequences are LNHDA and SQIVND (reference sequence). The V and J ends lost 5 bases and 6 bases respectively, with 13 bases between them. The length of the CDR3 is 13 residues. The CDR3 DNA follows: TGTGCCAGTAGTCCCTCCTTGGGCGCTGAAGCTTTCTTT. It translates to CASSPSLGAEAFF.

V is TRBV12-3 or TRBV12-4 and J is TRBJ1-1; perhaps TRBD1 as D (5 bases). V was trimmed by 5 bases and J by 1 base, leaving 11 bases between them. CDR3 length: 14 amino acids. This CDR3 reads CASSPRTTNTEAFF. DNA for the CDR3: TGTGCCAGCAGTCCCAGGACAACGAACACTGAAGCTTTCTTT.

This clonotype has only a few counts. J is TRBJ1-1 and V is TRBV29-1; D possibly corresponds to TRBD1 (6 bases). V lost 7 bases and J lost 1, with 16 bases in between. The CDR3 is made up of 14 amino acids. CDR1 SQVTM and CDR2 ANQGSEA come from the germline V gene. The DNA of the CDR3 is TGCAGCGCCAACCCAGGAGGGGGGAACACTGAAGCTTTCTTT. It yields the protein CSANPGGGNTEAFF.

The chain is built from TRBV5-6 and TRBJ2-1; 9 nucleotides agree with TRBD1. After removal of 3 bases from V and 2 bases from J, the junction contained 3 bases not matched to a gene. The CDR3 is 15 residues long. Germline loops: CDR1 SGHDT, CDR2 YYEEEE. In DNA, the CDR3 is TGTGCCAGCAGCTGGAGACAGGGGGCCTACAATGAGCAGTTCTTC. This sequence encodes CASSWRQGAYNEQFF.

On this clonotype: A read error is possible here, since a much larger clone lies one base away. V usage is TRBV10-3 and J usage is TRBJ1-1; 7 bases agree with TRBD1. The CDR3 covers 14 residues. Germline V gene data show CDR1 as ENHRY and CDR2 as SYGVKD. The CDR3 nucleotides read TGTGCCATCAGTGACCAGGGGGGGAACACTGAAGATTTCTTT. It specifies CAISDQGGNTEDFF.

This clonotype was counted only a few times. The V call is TRBV20-1, the J call TRBJ2-3; 7 bases agree with TRBD1. This CDR3 is built from 14 residues. Per germline, CDR1 DFQATT and CDR2 SNEGSKA (reference sequence). With 5 bases clipped from V and 2 bases from J, the junction kept 7 bases outside the gene matches. The CDR3 DNA follows: TGCAGTGCTCAGAGGACAGGCGTCACAGATACGCAGTATTTT. As protein: CSAQRTGVTDTQYF.

This clonotype has a count of ten or more. The chain links TRBV12-3 or TRBV12-4 to TRBJ1-2, with 9 positions matching TRBD1. The CDR3 spans 13 residues. Unmatched junction bases numbered 3, after V lost 6 bases and J lost 4 bases. The DNA of the CDR3 is TGTGCCAGCAGAGGACAGGGGAGCTATGGCTACACCTTC. Protein: CASRGQGSYGYTF.

The gene calls are TRBV14 and TRBJ2-7; 7 bases map to TRBD2. J was trimmed by 6 bases and V by 4 bases; bases with no gene match: 9. Germline V lookup: CDR1 SGHDN, CDR2 FVKESK. There are 14 residues in the CDR3. DNA for the CDR3: TGTGCCAGCAGCCTTAGCGGGTTTACTCGCGAGCAGTACTTC. It is translated as CASSLSGFTREQYF.

The sample holds a few counts of this clonotype. CDR3 in DNA: TGTGCCAGCAGTTGGGACAGGGACTCAGGCTACACCTTC. Amino acids: CASSWDRDSGYTF. The chain is built from TRBV12-3 or TRBV12-4 and TRBJ1-2; 9 bases are a match to TRBD1. This CDR3 region has 13 residues. The trim removed 4 bases at V and 8 bases at J, leaving 5 bases unmatched.

This clonotype was recorded only once. V and J are TRBV27 and TRBJ1-4; D perhaps matches TRBD1 (5 bases). CDR1 MNHEY and CDR2 SMNVEV come from the germline V gene (reference sequence). CDR3 length: 17 amino acids. Trimming removed 1 base from V and 6 bases from J, with 18 bases in between. CDR3 residues: CASSLLGVARRDEKLFF. In nucleotides, the CDR3 is TGTGCCAGCAGTTTATTGGGGGTGGCCAGGCGAGATGAAAAACTGTTTTTT.

This clonotype occurred many times. J is TRBJ1-4 and V is TRBV12-3 or TRBV12-4, with unresolved D. Trimming took 6 bases from V and 0 from J, leaving 5 bases between them. The CDR3 spans 13 residues. Here the CDR3 DNA reads TGTGCCAGCAGCCCATCAACTAATGAAAAACTGTTTTTT. This encodes CASSPSTNEKLFF.

Ten or more counts support this clonotype. The V call is TRBV5-5, the J call TRBJ1-2, with a weak D call TRBD1 (6 bases). Germline V gives CDR1 SGHKS, CDR2 YYEKEE (reference sequence). V lost 4 bases and J 4 bases, leaving 11 bases between the germline ends. The CDR3 spans 13 residues. The CDR3 DNA reads as TGTGCCAGCAGCCCTAGAGGGGGCTATGGCTACACCTTC. Translation: CASSPRGGYGYTF.